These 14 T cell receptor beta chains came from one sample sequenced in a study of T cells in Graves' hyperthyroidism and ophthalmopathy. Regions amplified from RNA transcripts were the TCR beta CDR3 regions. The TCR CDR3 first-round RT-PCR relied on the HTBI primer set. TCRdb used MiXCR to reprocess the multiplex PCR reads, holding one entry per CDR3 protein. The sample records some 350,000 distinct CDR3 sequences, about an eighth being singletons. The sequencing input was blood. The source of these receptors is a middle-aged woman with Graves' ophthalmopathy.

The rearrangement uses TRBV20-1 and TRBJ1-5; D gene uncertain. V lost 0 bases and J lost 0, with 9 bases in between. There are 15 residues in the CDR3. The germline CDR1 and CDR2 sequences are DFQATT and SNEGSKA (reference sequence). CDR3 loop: CSAREGVYSNQPQHF. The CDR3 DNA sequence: TGCAGTGCTAGAGAAGGCGTGTATAGCAATCAGCCCCAGCATTTT.

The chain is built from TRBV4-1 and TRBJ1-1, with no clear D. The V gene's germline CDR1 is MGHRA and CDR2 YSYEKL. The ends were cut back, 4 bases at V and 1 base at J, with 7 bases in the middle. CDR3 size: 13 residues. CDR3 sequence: CASSLTKNTEAFF. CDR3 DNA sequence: TGCGCCAGCAGCCTCACAAAGAACACTGAAGCTTTCTTT.

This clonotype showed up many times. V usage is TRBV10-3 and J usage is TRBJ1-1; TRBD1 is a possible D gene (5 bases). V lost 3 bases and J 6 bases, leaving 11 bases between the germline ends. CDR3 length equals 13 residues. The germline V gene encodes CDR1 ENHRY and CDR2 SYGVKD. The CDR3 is CAISDYGGSEAFF. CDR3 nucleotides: TGTGCCATCAGTGACTACGGGGGTTCTGAAGCTTTCTTT.

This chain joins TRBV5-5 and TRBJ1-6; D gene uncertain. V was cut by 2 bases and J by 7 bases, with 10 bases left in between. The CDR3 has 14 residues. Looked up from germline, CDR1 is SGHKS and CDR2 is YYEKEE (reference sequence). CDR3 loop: CASSFGGFNSPLHF. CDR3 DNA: TGTGCCAGCAGCTTTGGAGGGTTCAATTCACCCCTCCACTTT.

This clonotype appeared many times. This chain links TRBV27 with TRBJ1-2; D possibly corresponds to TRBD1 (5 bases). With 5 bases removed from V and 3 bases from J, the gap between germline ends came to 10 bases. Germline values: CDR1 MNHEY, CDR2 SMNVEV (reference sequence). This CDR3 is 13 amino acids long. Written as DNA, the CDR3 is TGTGCCAGCAGTCAGGAGGGGTACTATGGCTACACCTTC. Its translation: CASSQEGYYGYTF.

CDR3 residues: CASIPRTGADTQYF. As DNA, the CDR3 is TGTGCCAGCATCCCCCGGACAGGGGCTGATACGCAGTATTTT. V usage is TRBV5-5 and J usage is TRBJ2-3, with 9 bases fitting TRBD1. V lost 6 bases, J lost 6 bases, and 8 bases stayed unmatched. There are 14 residues in the CDR3. CDR1 is SGHKS, CDR2 YYEKEE, per germline (reference sequence). Based on the CDR3 plus reference TRBV5-5 and TRBJ2-3, the full variable domain is DAGVTQSPTHLIKTRGQQVTLRCSPISGHKSVSWYQQVLGQGPQFIFQYYEKEERGRGNFPDRFSARQFPNYSSELNVNALLLGDSALYLCASIPRTGADTQYFGPGTRLTVL.

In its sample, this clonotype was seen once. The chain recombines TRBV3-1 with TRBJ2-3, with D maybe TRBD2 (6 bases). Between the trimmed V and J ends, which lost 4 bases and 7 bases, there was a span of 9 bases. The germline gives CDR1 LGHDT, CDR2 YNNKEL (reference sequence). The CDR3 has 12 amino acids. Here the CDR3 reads CASSPGLYTQYF. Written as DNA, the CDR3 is TGTGCCAGCAGCCCGGGACTTTATACGCAGTATTTT.

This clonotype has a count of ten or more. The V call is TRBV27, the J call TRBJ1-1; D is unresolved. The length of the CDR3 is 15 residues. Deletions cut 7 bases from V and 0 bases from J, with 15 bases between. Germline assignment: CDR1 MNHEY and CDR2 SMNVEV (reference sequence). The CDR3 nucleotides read TGTGCCAGCACCAACAGTTGGGGATTGAACACTGAAGCTTTCTTT. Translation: CASTNSWGLNTEAFF.

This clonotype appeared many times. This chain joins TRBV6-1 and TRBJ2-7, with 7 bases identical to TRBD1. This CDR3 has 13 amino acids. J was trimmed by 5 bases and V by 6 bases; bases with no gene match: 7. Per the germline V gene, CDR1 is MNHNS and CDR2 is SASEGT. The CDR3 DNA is TGTGCCAGCAGGAAAGACAGGGACCACGAGCAGTACTTC. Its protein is CASRKDRDHEQYF.

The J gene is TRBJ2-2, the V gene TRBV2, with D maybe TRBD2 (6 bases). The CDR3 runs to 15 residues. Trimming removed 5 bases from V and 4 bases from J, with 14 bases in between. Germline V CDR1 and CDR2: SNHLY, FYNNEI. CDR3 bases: TGTGCCAGCAGTAAAGGAGGGCCCGGCACCGGGGAGCTGTTTTTT. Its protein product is CASSKGGPGTGELFF. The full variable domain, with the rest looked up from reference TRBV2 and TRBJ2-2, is EPEVTQTPSHQVTQMGQEVILRCVPISNHLYFYWYRQILGQKVEFLVSFYNNEISEKSEIFDDQFSVERPDGSNFTLKIRSTKLEDSAMYFCASSKGGPGTGELFFGEGSRLTVL.

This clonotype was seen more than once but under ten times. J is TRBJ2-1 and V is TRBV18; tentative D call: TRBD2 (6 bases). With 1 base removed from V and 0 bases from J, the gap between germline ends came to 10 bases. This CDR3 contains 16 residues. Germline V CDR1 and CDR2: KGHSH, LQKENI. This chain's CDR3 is CASSPLSGSSYNEQFF. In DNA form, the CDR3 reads TGTGCCAGCTCACCACTTTCCGGGAGCTCCTACAATGAGCAGTTCTTC.

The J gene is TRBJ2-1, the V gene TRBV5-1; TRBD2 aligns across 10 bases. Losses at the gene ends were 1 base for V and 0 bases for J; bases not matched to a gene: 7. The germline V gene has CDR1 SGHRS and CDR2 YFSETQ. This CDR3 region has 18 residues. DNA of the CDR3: TGCGCCAGCAGCTTGAGGCTAGCGGGGGTCTTCTCCTACAATGAGCAGTTCTTC. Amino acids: CASSLRLAGVFSYNEQFF. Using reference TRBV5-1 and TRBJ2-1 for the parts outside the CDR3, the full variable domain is KAGVTQTPRYLIKTRGQQVTLSCSPISGHRSVSWYQQTPGQGLQFLFEYFSETQRNKGNFPGRFSGRQFSNSRSEMNVSTLELGDSALYLCASSLRLAGVFSYNEQFFGPGTRLTVL.

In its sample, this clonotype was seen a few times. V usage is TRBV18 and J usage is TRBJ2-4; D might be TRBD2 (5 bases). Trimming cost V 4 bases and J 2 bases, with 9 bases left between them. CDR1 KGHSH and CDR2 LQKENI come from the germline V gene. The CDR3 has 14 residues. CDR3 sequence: CASSHGDTKNIQYF. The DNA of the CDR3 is TGTGCCAGCTCACACGGGGATACCAAAAACATTCAGTACTTC.

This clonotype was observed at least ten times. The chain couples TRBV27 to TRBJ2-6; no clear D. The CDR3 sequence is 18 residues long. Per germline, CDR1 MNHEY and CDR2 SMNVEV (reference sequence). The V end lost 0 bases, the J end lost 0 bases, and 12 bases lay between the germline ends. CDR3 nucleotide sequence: TGTGCCAGCAGTTTATCCGCAGCTAGGTCCTCTGGGGCCAACGTCCTGACTTTC. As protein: CASSLSAARSSGANVLTF.